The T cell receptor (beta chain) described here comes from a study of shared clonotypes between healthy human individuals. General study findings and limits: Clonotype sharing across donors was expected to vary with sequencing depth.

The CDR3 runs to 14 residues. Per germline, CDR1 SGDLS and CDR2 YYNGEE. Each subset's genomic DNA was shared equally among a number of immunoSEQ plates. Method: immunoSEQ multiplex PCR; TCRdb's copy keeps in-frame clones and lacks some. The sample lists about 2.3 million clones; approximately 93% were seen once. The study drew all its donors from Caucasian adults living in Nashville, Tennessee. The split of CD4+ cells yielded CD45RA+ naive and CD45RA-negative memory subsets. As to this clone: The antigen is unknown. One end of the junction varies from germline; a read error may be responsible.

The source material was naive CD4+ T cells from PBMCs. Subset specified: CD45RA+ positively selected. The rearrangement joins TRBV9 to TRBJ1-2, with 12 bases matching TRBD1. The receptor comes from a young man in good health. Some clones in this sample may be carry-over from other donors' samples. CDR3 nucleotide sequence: TGTGCCAGCAGGGGACAGGGGGCTAAATATGGCTACACCTTC. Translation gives CASRGQGAKYGYTF.